One sample yielded the 27 T cell receptor beta chains listed below, sequenced in a study of T cells in Graves' hyperthyroidism and ophthalmopathy. There were TCR beta CDR3 regions amplified from RNA transcripts. HTBI primers were the set used in a first-round RT-PCR of the TCR CDR3. Via MiXCR, TCRdb re-called the multiplex PCR reads, giving one row per CDR3 protein. The sample lists around 600,000 distinct CDR3 sequences; approximately 14% were seen once. The sequencing sample was made of blood. The receptors stem from a woman aged 25 to 39 with Graves' hyperthyroidism.

At least ten counts were recorded for this clonotype. This chain uses TRBV27 with TRBJ1-5; TRBD1 matches 7 bases. Germline CDR1 and CDR2: MNHEY and SMNVEV (reference sequence). The CDR3 has 16 residues. Losses at the gene ends were 8 bases for V and 1 base for J; bases not matched to a gene: 11. The CDR3 DNA sequence: TGTGCCAGCCGGTTGTCGGGGGACAGCAGCAATCAGCCCCAGCATTTT. It codes for CASRLSGDSSNQPQHF.

The chain links TRBV10-3 to TRBJ2-7; weak D call: TRBD1 (5 bases). V was shortened by 2 bases and J by 5 bases, with 13 bases between the two germline ends. Germline CDR1 ENHRY, CDR2 SYGVKD. The CDR3 spans 14 residues. DNA of the CDR3: TGTGCCATCAGTGAGACCCGACAGAAGGACGAGCAGTACTTC. Translating gives CAISETRQKDEQYF.

This clonotype was seen a few times. At one end, the junction sequence differs from germline, possibly due to a read error. The chain is built from TRBV7-2 and TRBJ2-3; D possibly corresponds to TRBD2 (6 bases). The CDR3 runs to 15 residues. Germline assignment: CDR1 SGHTA and CDR2 FQGNSA. The CDR3 bases are TGCGCCAGCAGCCAAGATACTAGCTTGGGAGATACGCAGTATTTT. Its protein is CASSQDTSLGDTQYF.

This rearrangement joins TRBV14 to TRBJ2-3; TRBD2 agrees at 9 bases. V lost 2 bases, J lost 3 bases, and 6 bases stayed unmatched. The CDR3 runs 16 residues. Germline CDR1 SGHDN, CDR2 FVKESK. This CDR3 reads CASSQNSGSVTDTQYF. CDR3 bases: TGTGCCAGCAGCCAAAATAGCGGGAGTGTAACAGATACGCAGTATTTT.

The V gene is TRBV19, the J gene TRBJ2-1; the D gene is possibly TRBD1 (6 bases). CDR3 length equals 14 residues. Germline loops: CDR1 LNHDA, CDR2 SQIVND (reference sequence). With 10 bases removed from V and 4 bases from J, the gap between germline ends came to 17 bases. CDR3 sequence: CATSDPQGYNEQFF. CDR3 DNA: TGTGCCACCTCGGATCCACAGGGATACAATGAGCAGTTCTTC.

This rearrangement joins TRBV7-9 to TRBJ1-3; D not certain. V was trimmed by 7 bases and J by 3 bases, leaving 10 bases between them. From germline, CDR1 is SEHNR and CDR2 FQNEAQ (reference sequence). This CDR3 contains 13 residues. The CDR3 coding sequence is TGTGCCAGCACCGCGACTGTTGGAAACACCATATATTTT. As protein: CASTATVGNTIYF.

This clonotype was recorded many times. J is TRBJ2-2 and V is TRBV5-5, with a tentative D call TRBD2 (5 bases). This CDR3 has 17 residues. V was pared by 3 bases and J by 4 bases, with 19 bases between. The V gene's germline CDR1 is SGHKS and CDR2 YYEKEE (reference sequence). CDR3 sequence: CASSSLTRSAGTGELFF. The CDR3 DNA reads as TGTGCCAGCAGCTCCCTAACTAGAAGTGCGGGCACCGGGGAGCTGTTTTTT.

This clonotype has a count of ten or more. V and J are TRBV11-2 and TRBJ2-1, with TRBD1 matching 9 bases. Per the germline V gene, CDR1 is SGHAT and CDR2 is FQNNGV. The CDR3 loop spans 14 amino acids. The V gene end was trimmed by 1 base and the J gene end by 6 bases; junction bases not matched to a gene: 1. DNA of the CDR3: TGTGCCAGCAGCTTAGTGGGACAGGGCAATGAGCAGTTCTTC. Encoded protein: CASSLVGQGNEQFF.

This clonotype was recorded a few times. The chain carries TRBV7-2 and TRBJ1-1; D may be TRBD1 (5 bases). The CDR3 totals 13 residues. Per germline, CDR1 SGHTA and CDR2 FQGNSA. V lost 1 base, J lost 5 bases, and 8 bases lay in between. The CDR3 DNA is TGTGCCAGCAGCTTAGTCAGGGTTACTGAAGCTTTCTTT. Translation gives CASSLVRVTEAFF. The whole variable domain, filled in from reference TRBV7-2 and TRBJ1-1, reads GAGVSQSPSNKVTEKGKDVELRCDPISGHTALYWYRQSLGQGLEFLIYFQGNSAPDKSGLPSDRFSAERTGGSVSTLTIQRTQQEDSAVYLCASSLVRVTEAFFGQGTRLTVV.

The sample holds many counts of this clonotype. The rearrangement uses TRBV11-2 and TRBJ2-2, with TRBD2 identical over 7 bases. Germline V gives CDR1 SGHAT, CDR2 FQNNGV. The CDR3 totals 16 residues. Trimming at V came to 1 base and at J to 4 bases, leaving 6 bases not matched to a gene. CDR3 coding DNA: TGTGCCAGCAGCTTAGCGGGAGGTCCGGCCACCGGGGAGCTGTTTTTT. Its protein product is CASSLAGGPATGELFF.

This clonotype was detected many times. The chain links TRBV7-9 to TRBJ1-1, with D uncertain. This CDR3 region has 14 residues. Germline lookup yields CDR1 SEHNR and CDR2 FQNEAQ (reference sequence). Trimming pared 3 bases from V and 6 bases from J, leaving 14 bases between. The CDR3 region has the DNA TGTGCCAGCAGCTTGGGCAGCGAGATAGCTGAAGCTTTCTTT. It specifies CASSLGSEIAEAFF.

There are many counts of this clonotype. This chain joins TRBV7-2 and TRBJ2-3; the match to TRBD2 covers 8 bases. This CDR3 contains 16 residues. Germline lookup yields CDR1 SGHTA and CDR2 FQGNSA. J lost 2 bases, V lost 3 bases, and 7 bases had no gene match. The CDR3 bases are TGTGCCAGCAGCTTCGTCGCGGGAGGTGACACAGATACGCAGTATTTT. Amino acid sequence: CASSFVAGGDTDTQYF.

This clonotype was counted ten times or more. CDR3 bases: TGTGCCAGCAGCCAAGATCCTGGGGGGAATGAAAAACTGTTTTTT. Translating it yields CASSQDPGGNEKLFF. The chain is built from TRBV3-1 and TRBJ1-4, with D possibly matching TRBD1 (5 bases). This CDR3 comprises 15 residues. In germline, CDR1 is LGHDT, CDR2 YNNKEL (reference sequence). V lost 0 bases and J 5 bases, leaving 10 bases between the germline ends. The full variable domain, rest sourced from reference TRBV3-1 and TRBJ1-4, is DTAVSQTPKYLVTQMGNDKSIKCEQNLGHDTMYWYKQDSKKFLKIMFSYNNKELIINETVPNRFSPKSPDKAHLNLHINSLELGDSAVYFCASSQDPGGNEKLFFGSGTQLSVL.

V gene TRBV28 combines with J gene TRBJ2-3; D is possibly TRBD2 (7 bases). The CDR3 extends over 15 amino acids. Germline V gives CDR1 MDHEN, CDR2 SYDVKM. V was pared by 7 bases and J by 1 base, with 15 bases between. CDR3 sequence: CASMLGGGGTDTQYF. CDR3 DNA sequence: TGTGCCAGCATGTTAGGGGGGGGGGGCACAGATACGCAGTATTTT.

Only a few counts were recorded for this clonotype. The V and J genes are TRBV20-1 and TRBJ1-3; possibly TRBD1 for D (5 bases). CDR3 size: 17 residues. Germline V gives CDR1 DFQATT, CDR2 SNEGSKA (reference sequence). The ends were cut back, 0 bases at V and 0 bases at J, with 15 bases in the middle. CDR3 coding DNA: TGCAGTGCTAGAGATTGGTCAGGGCCAATCTCTGGAAACACCATATATTTT. The encoded protein is CSARDWSGPISGNTIYF.

There are many counts of this clonotype. V and J are TRBV12-5 and TRBJ1-1; the D gene is possibly TRBD1 (5 bases). The CDR3 sequence is 17 residues long. V gave up 3 bases and J gave up 1 base, with 18 bases separating them. The germline V gene has CDR1 LGHNT and CDR2 FRNRAP. CDR3 protein: CASGFSGWGSGNTEAFF. For the CDR3, the DNA is TGTGCTAGTGGTTTTTCGGGATGGGGGTCTGGGAACACTGAAGCTTTCTTT.

This clonotype was counted between two and nine times. The V and J genes are TRBV20-1 and TRBJ1-4, with 7 bases aligning to TRBD1. This CDR3 is 17 amino acids long. The junction had 16 bases not matched to a gene; V was cut back by 5 bases and J by 4 bases. CDR1 and CDR2 from the germline V gene are DFQATT and SNEGSKA (reference sequence). CDR3 region: CSAGRRAPTGFNEKLFF. In nucleotides, the CDR3 is TGCAGTGCTGGACGGAGGGCTCCGACAGGGTTTAATGAAAAACTGTTTTTT.

This clonotype came up a few times. The V call is TRBV6-1, the J call TRBJ2-1, with 16 bases lining up with TRBD2. Germline V gene data show CDR1 as MNHNS and CDR2 as SASEGT. The CDR3 extends over 16 amino acids. Trimming cost V 5 bases and J 9 bases; bases outside gene matches: 7. CDR3 amino acids: CASSRGLAGGPGEQFF. DNA of the CDR3: TGTGCCAGCAGTCGGGGACTAGCGGGAGGGCCTGGTGAGCAGTTCTTC.

This clonotype was seen at least ten times. The chain couples TRBV7-6 to TRBJ2-5; D gene ambiguous. V lost 4 bases and J 4 bases, leaving 13 bases between the germline ends. The CDR3 totals 14 residues. Germline-derived CDR1 and CDR2 are SGHVS and FNYEAQ. The CDR3: CASSSRPAGETQYF. CDR3 coding DNA: TGTGCCAGCAGCTCCCGGCCGGCAGGAGAGACCCAGTACTTC.

This clonotype was detected a few times. V is TRBV6-1 and J is TRBJ2-1; 7 bases fit TRBD1. V lost 6 bases to trimming and J lost 8 bases; unmatched junction nucleotides: 10. Per the germline V gene, CDR1 is MNHNS and CDR2 is SASEGT. CDR3 length: 14 residues. The CDR3 sequence: CASRKGQEGYEQFF. As DNA, the CDR3 is TGTGCCAGCAGAAAAGGACAGGAAGGGTATGAGCAGTTCTTC.

V usage is TRBV5-6 and J usage is TRBJ1-1; D remains unclear. The germline CDR1 and CDR2 sequences are SGHDT and YYEEEE. The CDR3 has 12 amino acids. Trimming took 4 bases from V and 7 from J, leaving 11 bases between them. The CDR3 region is CASSRQLNEAFF. The DNA for the CDR3 is TGTGCCAGCAGCCGCCAGTTAAATGAAGCTTTCTTT.

This clonotype was recorded many times. The chain combines TRBV30 with TRBJ2-7; D uncertain. The CDR3 length is 13 residues. V was trimmed by 0 bases and J by 0 bases, leaving 6 bases between them. Germline-derived CDR1 and CDR2 are GTSNPN and SVGIG (reference sequence). CDR3 DNA sequence: TGTGCCTGGAGTGTGTCCCTCTCCTACGAGCAGTACTTC. As protein: CAWSVSLSYEQYF.

This clonotype was detected a few times. The rearrangement links TRBV5-1 to TRBJ2-3, with no clear D. Germline loops: CDR1 SGHRS, CDR2 YFSETQ. Trimming removed 3 bases from V and 4 bases from J, with 15 bases in between. The CDR3 spans 15 residues. The CDR3 spells CASSWLVDLPDTQYF. The CDR3 coding sequence is TGCGCCAGCAGCTGGCTTGTAGACCTTCCAGATACGCAGTATTTT.

The CDR3 sequence is CASSPQGVYGYTF. The CDR3 nucleotides read TGTGCCAGCAGCCCTCAAGGGGTCTATGGCTACACCTTC. The chain is built from TRBV7-9 and TRBJ1-2, with D perhaps matching TRBD1 (5 bases). In germline, CDR1 is SEHNR, CDR2 FQNEAQ (reference sequence). The ends were cut back, 5 bases at V and 4 bases at J, with 11 bases in the middle. This CDR3 contains 13 residues.

This clonotype was found many times. The chain combines TRBV2 with TRBJ2-4, with 10 bases aligning to TRBD2. V shed 7 bases, J shed 0 bases, and the junction held 6 bases outside the gene matches. Germline V gene data show CDR1 as SNHLY and CDR2 as FYNNEI. The CDR3 consists of 16 residues. CDR3 DNA: TGTGCCAGCACCGACGGACTAGCGGTAGCCAAAAACATTCAGTACTTC. This sequence encodes CASTDGLAVAKNIQYF.

This clonotype was seen repeatedly, ten times or more. The chain employs TRBV6-1 and TRBJ2-7, with D perhaps matching TRBD1 or TRBD2 (5 bases each). Trimming removed 7 bases at V and 2 bases at J, with 18 bases between. Germline loops: CDR1 MNHNS, CDR2 SASEGT. This CDR3 contains 15 residues. The CDR3 DNA sequence: TGTGCCAGCAAGCGAGGGATGACAGAAGCCTACGAGCAGTACTTC. Protein product: CASKRGMTEAYEQYF.

In its sample, this clonotype was seen many times. The V and J genes are TRBV5-5 and TRBJ2-1; a possible D gene is TRBD2 (6 bases). The CDR3 is 16 residues long. Germline V gene sequence: CDR1 SGHKS, CDR2 YYEKEE (reference sequence). Deletions cut 6 bases from V and 10 bases from J, with 26 bases between. In nucleotides, the CDR3 is TGTGCCAGCAAGGGCGGGGTTGGGGTAGGAGCCTTCGAGCAGTTCTTC. This codes for CASKGGVGVGAFEQFF.